This is a list of T cell receptor beta chains from one sample in a study of shared clonotypes between healthy human individuals. The data were produced by immunoSEQ multiplex PCR, yet TCRdb's version contains in-frame clones alone and is incomplete. The sample lists around 990,000 clones; about 80% were seen once. The sequenced sample was memory CD4+ T cells from PBMCs. The receptors originated from a man between 18 and 29 years old in good health. Some clones in this sample may be carry-over from other donors' samples. Each CDR3 is given with its conserved first and last residue.

j_call	v_call	cdr3_aa
TRBJ1-1	TRBV5-1	CASSLGLGTEAFF
TRBJ2-6	TRBV7-9	CASSRGTAGANVLTF
TRBJ2-1	TRBV27	CASSLSPQVYQFF
TRBJ2-2	TRBV5-1	CASSLGQSNTGELFF
TRBJ1-4	TRBV5-1	CASSLIGDPEKLFF
TRBJ1-1	TRBV6-5	CASRLGLGTEAFF
TRBJ2-4	TRBV5-4	CASSSNTGAKNIQYF
TRBJ2-7	TRBV28	CASRRGKLTPSYEQYF
TRBJ1-1	TRBV28	CASSPKIGTGRTEAFF
TRBJ2-7	TRBV28	CASSLVGGKAYEQYF
TRBJ1-1	TRBV6-1	CASSATGDTEAFF
TRBJ1-3	TRBV2	CASTRGTIYF
TRBJ2-2	TRBV28	CASTAGADTGELFF
TRBJ2-2	TRBV5-1	CASSLVDTGELFF
TRBJ1-4	TRBV28	CASIRDSVNEKLFF
TRBJ2-5	TRBV5-1	CASSLGPLETQYF
TRBJ1-1	TRBV18	CASSPAGGTEAFF
TRBJ2-6	TRBV5-1	CASSRDQSSGANVLTF
TRBJ1-1	TRBV5-5	CASSRQIMNTEAFF
TRBJ1-2	TRBV6-4	CASSDSIWPGGPMGGYTF
TRBJ2-3	TRBV28	CASLIRGKGNTQYF
TRBJ2-1	TRBV2	CASSEEVLAGVNEQFF
TRBJ1-1	TRBV7-2	CASSLVAGNEAFF
TRBJ2-1	TRBV28	CASKRRGIIFGNEQFF
TRBJ1-1	TRBV28	CASSLTGRAEAFF
TRBJ2-5	TRBV9	CASSASGTGGKETQYF
TRBJ2-3	TRBV7-2	CASSLAIRTGGTDTQYF
TRBJ2-1	TRBV7-9	CASSTTPLELASDEQFF
TRBJ1-1	TRBV7-6	CASSLSQGWNTEAFF
TRBJ2-1	TRBV7-9	CASSLGDEQFF
TRBJ2-1	TRBV28	CASRAGTGFHEQFF
TRBJ1-3	TRBV11-2	CASSFGGPGNTIYF
TRBJ2-7	TRBV20-1	CSAPQAYEQYF
TRBJ2-3	TRBV29-1	CSVEPRSSGRTQYF
TRBJ2-5	TRBV2	CASMERRETQYF
TRBJ2-3	TRBV5-1	CASSFQAGVGDTQYF
TRBJ1-2	TRBV15	CATSRIGGNLYGYTF
TRBJ2-2	TRBV28	CASSPQRANTGELFF
TRBJ1-2	TRBV5-4	CASSLGQPRDGYTF
TRBJ1-1	TRBV11-2	CASSFQANTEAFF
TRBJ2-3	TRBV4-2	CASSQPGGGTDTQYF
TRBJ1-3	TRBV6-1	CASTRGNTIYF
TRBJ2-5	TRBV4-2	CASSPRLAGGMEETQYF
TRBJ2-3	TRBV6-5	CASSRTGADTQYF
TRBJ1-1	TRBV29-1	CSAQQGATEAFF
TRBJ2-4	TRBV19	CASSALSFRTLLAKNIQYF
TRBJ1-1	TRBV14	CASSLGQMNTEAFF
TRBJ1-1	TRBV29-1	CSVAQGEGTEAFF
TRBJ2-7	TRBV6-1	CASKAGVTYEQYF
TRBJ2-7	TRBV5-1	CASSFELAGGEQYF
TRBJ2-7	TRBV9	CASSKTGNPSYEQYF
TRBJ2-3	TRBV2	CASSGQGANTQYF
TRBJ1-1	TRBV5-5	CASSFEGPHREAFF
.	TRBV27	CATLAGAPYEQYF
TRBJ1-4	TRBV28	CASSSQGASSNEKLFF
TRBJ1-5	TRBV28	CASSVGVGQPQHF
TRBJ2-7	TRBV7-3	CASSPRAGGLEQYF